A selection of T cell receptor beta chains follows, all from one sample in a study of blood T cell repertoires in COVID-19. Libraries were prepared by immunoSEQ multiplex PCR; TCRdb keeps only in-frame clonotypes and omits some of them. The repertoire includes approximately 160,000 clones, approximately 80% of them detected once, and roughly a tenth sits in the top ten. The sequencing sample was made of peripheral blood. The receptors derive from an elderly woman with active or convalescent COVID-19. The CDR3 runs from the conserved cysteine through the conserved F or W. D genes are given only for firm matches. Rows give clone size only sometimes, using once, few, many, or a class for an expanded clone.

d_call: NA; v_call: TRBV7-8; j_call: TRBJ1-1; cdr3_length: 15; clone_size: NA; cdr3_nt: TGTGCCAGCAGCCTGCCAAGGCAACAGAGCAGAGAAGCTTTCTTT; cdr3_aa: CASSLPRQQSREAFF
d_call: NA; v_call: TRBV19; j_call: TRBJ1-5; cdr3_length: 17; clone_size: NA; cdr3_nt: TGTGCCAGTAGTATCGCAACTTTAACCCCCGAGCATCAGCCCCAGCATTTT; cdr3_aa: CASSIATLTPEHQPQHF
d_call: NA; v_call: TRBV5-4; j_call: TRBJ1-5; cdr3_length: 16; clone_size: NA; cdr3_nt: TGTGCCAGCAGCTTGGATCCGGGGGAGGGCAATCAGCCCCAGCATTTT; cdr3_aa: CASSLDPGEGNQPQHF
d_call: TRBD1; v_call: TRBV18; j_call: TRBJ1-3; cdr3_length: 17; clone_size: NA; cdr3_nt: TGTGCCAGCTCGGGACAGGGGGGGAAGTCTGCTGGAAACACCATATATTTT; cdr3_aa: CASSGQGGKSAGNTIYF
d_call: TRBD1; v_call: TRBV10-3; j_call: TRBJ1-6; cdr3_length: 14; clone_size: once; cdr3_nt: TGTGCCATCAGGGCGACAGGGGAAAATTCACCCCTCCACTTT; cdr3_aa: CAIRATGENSPLHF
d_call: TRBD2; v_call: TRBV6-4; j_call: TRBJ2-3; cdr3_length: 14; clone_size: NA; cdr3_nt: TGTGCCAACCTCGGGGGGGGTAACACAGATACGCAGTATTTT; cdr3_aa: CANLGGGNTDTQYF
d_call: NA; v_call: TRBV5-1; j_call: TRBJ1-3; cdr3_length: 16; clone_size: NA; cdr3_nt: TGCGCCAGCAGCGTAGCATCAATCTCCTCTGGAAACACCATATATTTT; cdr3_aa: CASSVASISSGNTIYF
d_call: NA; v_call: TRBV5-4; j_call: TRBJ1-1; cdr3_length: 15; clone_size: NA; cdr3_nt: TGTGCCAGCAGCCGGCCCCGGGGTTTGAACACTGAAGCTTTCTTT; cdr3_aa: CASSRPRGLNTEAFF
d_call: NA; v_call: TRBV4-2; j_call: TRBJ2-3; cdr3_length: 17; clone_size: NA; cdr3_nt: TGTGCCAGCAGCCAAGGACACCAGGACAGAGGCACAGATACGCAGTATTTT; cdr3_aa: CASSQGHQDRGTDTQYF
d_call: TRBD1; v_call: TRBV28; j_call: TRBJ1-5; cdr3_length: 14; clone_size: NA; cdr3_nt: TGTGCCAGCATCCCGACAGGGGATGGTCAGCCCCAGCATTTT; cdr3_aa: CASIPTGDGQPQHF
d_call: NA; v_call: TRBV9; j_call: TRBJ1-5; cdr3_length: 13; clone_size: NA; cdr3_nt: TGTGCCAGCAGCGTAGCGACAGTAGGCCCCCAGCATTTT; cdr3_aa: CASSVATVGPQHF
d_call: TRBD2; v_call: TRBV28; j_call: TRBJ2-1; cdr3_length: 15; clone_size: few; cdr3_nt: TGTGCCAGTTGGACTAGCGAAGGGTCCTACAATGAGCAGTTCTTC; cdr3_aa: CASWTSEGSYNEQFF
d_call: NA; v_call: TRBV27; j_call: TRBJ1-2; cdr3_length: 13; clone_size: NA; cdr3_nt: TGTGCCAGCAGCCGACAGATTAACTATGGCTACACCTTC; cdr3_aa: CASSRQINYGYTF
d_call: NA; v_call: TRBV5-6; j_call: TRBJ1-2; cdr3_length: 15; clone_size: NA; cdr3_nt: TGTGCCAGCAGCTCCCTGGGACACCTCATATGGGGCTACACCTTC; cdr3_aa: CASSSLGHLIWGYTF
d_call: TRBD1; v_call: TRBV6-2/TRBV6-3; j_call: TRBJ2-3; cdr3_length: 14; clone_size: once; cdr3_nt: TGTGCCAGCAGTCGGACAGGAAGCACAGATACGCAGTATTTT; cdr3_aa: CASSRTGSTDTQYF
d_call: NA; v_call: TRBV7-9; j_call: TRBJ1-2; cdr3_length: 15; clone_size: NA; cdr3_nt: TGTGCCAGCACCCCGGCGGAATCAGATCTTCGGGGCTACACCTTC; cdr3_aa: CASTPAESDLRGYTF
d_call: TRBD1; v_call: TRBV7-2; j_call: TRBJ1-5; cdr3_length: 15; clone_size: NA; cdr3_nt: TGTGCCAGCAGCTTGACAGGGGCGGACAATCAGCCCCAGCATTTT; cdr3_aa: CASSLTGADNQPQHF
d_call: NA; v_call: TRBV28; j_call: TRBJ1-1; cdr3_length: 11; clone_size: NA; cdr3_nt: TGTGCCACAGGGGCCAACACTGAAGCTTTCTTT; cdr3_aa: CATGANTEAFF
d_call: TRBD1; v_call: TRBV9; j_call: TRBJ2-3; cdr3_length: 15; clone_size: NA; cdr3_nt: TGTGCCAGCAGCGTAGGGGACAGGGGAACAGATACGCAGTATTTT; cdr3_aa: CASSVGDRGTDTQYF
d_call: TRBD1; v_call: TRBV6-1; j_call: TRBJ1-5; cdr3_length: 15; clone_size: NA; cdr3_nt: TGTGCCAGCAGTGAGTCCACAGGGGGCAATCAGCCCCAGCATTTT; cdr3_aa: CASSESTGGNQPQHF
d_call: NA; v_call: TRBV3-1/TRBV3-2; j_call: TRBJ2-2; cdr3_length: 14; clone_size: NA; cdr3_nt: TGTGCCAGCAGCCAAGGGTCAGGGACCGGGGAGCTGTTTTTT; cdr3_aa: CASSQGSGTGELFF
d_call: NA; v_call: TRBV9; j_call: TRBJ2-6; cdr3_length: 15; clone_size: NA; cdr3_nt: TGTGCCAGCAGCGTCCAGGGTACTGGGGCCAACGTCCTGACTTTC; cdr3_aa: CASSVQGTGANVLTF
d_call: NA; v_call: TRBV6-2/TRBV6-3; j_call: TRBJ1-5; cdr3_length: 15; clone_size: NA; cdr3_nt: TGTGCCAGCAGTTATCGGACAGCTCTCAATCAGCCCCAGCATTTT; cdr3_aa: CASSYRTALNQPQHF
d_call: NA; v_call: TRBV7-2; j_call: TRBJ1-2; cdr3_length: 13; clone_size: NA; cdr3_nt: TGTGCCAGCAGCTTAGGAACTTTCTATGGCTACACCTTC; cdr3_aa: CASSLGTFYGYTF
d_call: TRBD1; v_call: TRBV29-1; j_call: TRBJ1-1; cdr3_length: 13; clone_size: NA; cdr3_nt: TGCAGCGTCGTAAGGGGGCGTAACACTGAAGCTTTCTTT; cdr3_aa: CSVVRGRNTEAFF
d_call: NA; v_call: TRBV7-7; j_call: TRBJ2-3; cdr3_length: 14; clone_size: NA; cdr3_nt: TGTGCTAGCAGCCCAGGCCACATCGAAGATACGCAGTATTTT; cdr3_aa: CASSPGHIEDTQYF
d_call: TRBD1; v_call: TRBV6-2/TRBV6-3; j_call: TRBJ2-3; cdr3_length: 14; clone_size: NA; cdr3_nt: TGTGCCAGCAGCCAAACAGGGGGAGCAGATACGCAGTATTTT; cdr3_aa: CASSQTGGADTQYF
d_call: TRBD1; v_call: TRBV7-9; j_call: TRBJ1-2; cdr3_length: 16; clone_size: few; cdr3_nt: TGTGCCAGCAGCCCAGCCTACAGGGGGAGCACCTATGGCTACACCTTC; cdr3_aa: CASSPAYRGSTYGYTF
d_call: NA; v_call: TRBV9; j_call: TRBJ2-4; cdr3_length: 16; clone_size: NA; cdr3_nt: TGTGCCAGCAGCGTAGGGAACAGTCTAGCCAAAAACATTCAGTACTTC; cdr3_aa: CASSVGNSLAKNIQYF
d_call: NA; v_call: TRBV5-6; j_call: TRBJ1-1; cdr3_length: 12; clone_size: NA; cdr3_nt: TGTGCCAGCAGCTTGGCTTTGACTGAAGCTTTCTTT; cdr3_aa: CASSLALTEAFF
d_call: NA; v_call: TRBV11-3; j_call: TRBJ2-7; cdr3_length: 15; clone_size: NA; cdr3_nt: TGTGCCAGCAGCTCCTCGGGTGGCGTGGTATACGAGCAGTACTTC; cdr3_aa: CASSSSGGVVYEQYF
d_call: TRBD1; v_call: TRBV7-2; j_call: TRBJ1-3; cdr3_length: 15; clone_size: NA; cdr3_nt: TGTGCCATAGCAAGGGGACAGGACTCTGGAAACACCATATATTTT; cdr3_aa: CAIARGQDSGNTIYF
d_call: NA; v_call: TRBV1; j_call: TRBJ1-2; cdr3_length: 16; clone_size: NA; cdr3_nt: TGCACCAGCAGCCCCTTCCGGGAGTATGTAAACTATGGCTACACCTTC; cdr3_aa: CTSSPFREYVNYGYTF
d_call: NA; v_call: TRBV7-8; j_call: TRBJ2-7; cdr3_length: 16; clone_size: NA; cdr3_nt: TGTGCCAGCAGGCCCCCACAAACGGGGGTCACCTACGAGCAGTACTTC; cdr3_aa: CASRPPQTGVTYEQYF
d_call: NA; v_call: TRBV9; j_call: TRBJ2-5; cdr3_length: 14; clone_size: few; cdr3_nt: TGTGCCAGCAGCCCGAGTAGGGGATGGGAGACCCAGTACTTC; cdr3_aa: CASSPSRGWETQYF
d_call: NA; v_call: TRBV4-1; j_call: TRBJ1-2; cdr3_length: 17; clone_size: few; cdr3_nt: TGCGCCAGCAGCCAAGGTGCCGGCGGCGCCGGGGGCTATGGCTACACCTTC; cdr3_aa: CASSQGAGGAGGYGYTF
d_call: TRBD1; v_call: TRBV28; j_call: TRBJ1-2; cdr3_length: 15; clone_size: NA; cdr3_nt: TGTGCCAGCAGTTTAGGACAGGGATCGGGTTTGGGCTACACCTTC; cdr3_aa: CASSLGQGSGLGYTF
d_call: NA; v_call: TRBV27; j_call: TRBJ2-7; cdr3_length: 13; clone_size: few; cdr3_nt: TGTGCCAGCAGTTCAAACCCCCTCGGGATACGGTACTTC; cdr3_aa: CASSSNPLGIRYF
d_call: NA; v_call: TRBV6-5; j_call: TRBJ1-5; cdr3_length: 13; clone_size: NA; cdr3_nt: TGTGCCAGCAGCTACCGGGACAAGCAGCCCCAGCATTTT; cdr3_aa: CASSYRDKQPQHF
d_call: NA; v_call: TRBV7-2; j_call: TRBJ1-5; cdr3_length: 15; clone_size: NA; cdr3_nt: TGTGCCAGCAGCCTTTCGGGGGTTAGCAATCAGCCCCAGCATTTT; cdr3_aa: CASSLSGVSNQPQHF
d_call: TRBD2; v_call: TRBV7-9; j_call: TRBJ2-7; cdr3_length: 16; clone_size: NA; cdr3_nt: TGTGCCAGCAGCTTAGCGCTAGCGGGGACCCCCTACGAGCAGTACTTC; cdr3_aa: CASSLALAGTPYEQYF
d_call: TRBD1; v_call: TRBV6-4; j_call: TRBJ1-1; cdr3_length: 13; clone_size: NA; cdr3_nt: TGTGCCAGCAGGGCAGGGGGCACCACTGAAGCTTTCTTT; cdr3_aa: CASRAGGTTEAFF
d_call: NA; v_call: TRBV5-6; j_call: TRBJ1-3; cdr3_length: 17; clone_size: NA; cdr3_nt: TGTGCCAGCAGCTTGTCTCTTAAGCCTTACTCTGGAAACACCATATATTTT; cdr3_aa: CASSLSLKPYSGNTIYF
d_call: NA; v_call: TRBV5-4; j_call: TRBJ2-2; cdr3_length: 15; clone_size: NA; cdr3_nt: TGTGCCAGCAGGGGGCCGGGGGACCACACCGGGGAGCTGTTTTTT; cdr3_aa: CASRGPGDHTGELFF
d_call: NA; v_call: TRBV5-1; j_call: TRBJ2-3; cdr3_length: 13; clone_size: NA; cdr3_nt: TGCGCCAGCATGACTCTCGACACAGATACGCAGTATTTT; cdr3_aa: CASMTLDTDTQYF
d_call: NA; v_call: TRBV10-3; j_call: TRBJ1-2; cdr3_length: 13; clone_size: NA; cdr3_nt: TGTGCCATCAGTGAGTCAACCAGCTATGGCTACACCTTC; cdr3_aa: CAISESTSYGYTF
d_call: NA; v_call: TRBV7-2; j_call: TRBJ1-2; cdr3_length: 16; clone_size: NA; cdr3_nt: TGTGCCAGCAGCCCCGAAGGAGGTCGTTCCTACTATGGCTACACCTTC; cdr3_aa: CASSPEGGRSYYGYTF
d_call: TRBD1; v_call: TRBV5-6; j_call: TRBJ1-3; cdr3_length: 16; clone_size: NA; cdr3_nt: TGTGCCAGCAGCGAGGGACAGGCCGCCTCTGGAAACACCATATATTTT; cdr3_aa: CASSEGQAASGNTIYF
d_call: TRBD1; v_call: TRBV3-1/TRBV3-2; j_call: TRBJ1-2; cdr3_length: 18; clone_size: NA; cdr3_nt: TGTGCCAGCAGGAGAACAGGGGGCGGGGACGTCGGGAACTATGGCTACACCTTC; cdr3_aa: CASRRTGGGDVGNYGYTF
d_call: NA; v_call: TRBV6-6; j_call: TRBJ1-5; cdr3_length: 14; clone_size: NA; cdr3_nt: TGTGCCAGCAGCCTCAGAAATAGCAATCAGCCCCAGCATTTT; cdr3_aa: CASSLRNSNQPQHF
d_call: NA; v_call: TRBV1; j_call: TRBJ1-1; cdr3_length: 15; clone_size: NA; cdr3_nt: TGCACCAGCAGCCAAGATGGCGCAGGGAACACTGAAGCTTTCTTT; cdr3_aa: CTSSQDGAGNTEAFF